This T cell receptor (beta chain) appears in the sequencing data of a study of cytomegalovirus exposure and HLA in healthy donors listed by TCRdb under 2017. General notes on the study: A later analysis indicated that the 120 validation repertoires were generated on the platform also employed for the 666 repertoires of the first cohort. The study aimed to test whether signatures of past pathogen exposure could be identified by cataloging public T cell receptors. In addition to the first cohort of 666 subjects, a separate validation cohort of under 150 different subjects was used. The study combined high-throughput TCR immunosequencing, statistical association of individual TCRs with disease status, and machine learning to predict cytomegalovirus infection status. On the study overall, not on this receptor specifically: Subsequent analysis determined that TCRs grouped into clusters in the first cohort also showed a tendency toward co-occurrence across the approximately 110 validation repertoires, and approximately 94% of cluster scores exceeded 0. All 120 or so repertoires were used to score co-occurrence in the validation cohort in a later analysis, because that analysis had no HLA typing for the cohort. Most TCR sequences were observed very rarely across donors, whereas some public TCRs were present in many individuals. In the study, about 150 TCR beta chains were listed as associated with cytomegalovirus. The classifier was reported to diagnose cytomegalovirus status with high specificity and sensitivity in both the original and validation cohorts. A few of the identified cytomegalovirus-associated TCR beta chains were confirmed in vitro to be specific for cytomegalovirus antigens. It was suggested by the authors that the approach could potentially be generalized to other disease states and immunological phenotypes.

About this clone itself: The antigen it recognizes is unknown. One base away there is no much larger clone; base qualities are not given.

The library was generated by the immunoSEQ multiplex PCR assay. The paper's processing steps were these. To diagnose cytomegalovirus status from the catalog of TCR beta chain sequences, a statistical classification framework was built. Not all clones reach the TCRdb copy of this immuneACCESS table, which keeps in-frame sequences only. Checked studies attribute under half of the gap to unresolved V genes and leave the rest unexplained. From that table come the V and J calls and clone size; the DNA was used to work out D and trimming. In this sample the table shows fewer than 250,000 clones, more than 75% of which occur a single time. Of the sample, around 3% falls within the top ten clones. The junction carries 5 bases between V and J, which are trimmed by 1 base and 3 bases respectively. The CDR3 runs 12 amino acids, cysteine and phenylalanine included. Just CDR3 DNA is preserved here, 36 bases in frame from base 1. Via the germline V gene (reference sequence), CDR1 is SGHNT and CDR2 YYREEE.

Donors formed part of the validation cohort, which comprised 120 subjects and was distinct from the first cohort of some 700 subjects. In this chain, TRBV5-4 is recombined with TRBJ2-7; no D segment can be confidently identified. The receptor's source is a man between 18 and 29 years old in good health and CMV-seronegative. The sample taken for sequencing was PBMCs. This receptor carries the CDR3 CASSLYGYEQYF. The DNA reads TGTGCCAGCAGCTTGTACGGCTACGAGCAGTACTTC.